Listed here is a single TCR beta chain. What it binds is unknown. This sample stems from a study of cytomegalovirus exposure and HLA in healthy donors. It was with 60 Vbeta and 13 Jbeta primers that the PCR ran. The data were produced by immunoSEQ multiplex PCR, yet TCRdb's version contains in-frame clones alone and is incomplete. The sample carries about 130,000 clones, approximately 84% recorded once. Study-level results: TRBV6-2, TRBV6-3 and other indistinguishable V segments were excluded. Earlier results showed most TCR beta V segments being productive about 87% or about 30% of the time. When a later analysis compared HLA-associated TCR beta chains with equally common others, the HLA-associated chains turned out to be more clonally expanded and to have lower generation probabilities.

V lost 0 bases and J 1 base, leaving 13 bases between the germline ends. Germline CDR1 reads MNHEY; CDR2 reads SVGAGI. This CDR3 spans 16 amino acids. Source material: PBMCs. This clonotype was sampled from a woman between 18 and 30 years old in good health and CMV-seronegative. V gene TRBV6-5 combines with J gene TRBJ2-7, with D perhaps TRBD1 (5 bases). This CDR3 reads CASSYSSRQMSYEQYF. CDR3 bases: TGTGCCAGCAGTTACTCGAGCCGACAGATGTCCTACGAGCAGTACTTC.